The 16 T cell receptor beta chains below were found in one sample sequenced in a study of cytomegalovirus exposure and HLA in healthy donors. TCRdb's table, derived via immunoSEQ multiplex PCR, lists solely in-frame clones and lacks some. The sample shows 200,000 or so clones, about 86% of them seen only once. Sequenced material: PBMCs. The source is a woman under 30 in good health and CMV-seronegative.

The rearrangement links TRBV10-2 to TRBJ2-2; possible D gene TRBD1, 6 bases. CDR3 size: 16 residues. The V end lost 6 bases, the J end lost 6 bases, and 20 bases lay between the germline ends. Germline CDR1 WSHSY, CDR2 SAAADI. CDR3 nucleotides: TGCGCCAGCAGCCCGGGACACACAATTTTCTCCGGGGAGCTGTTTTTT. Translating gives CASSPGHTIFSGELFF.

This clone showed up just once. The chain is built from TRBV5-1 and TRBJ1-2; 7 bases are shared with TRBD1. The CDR3 sequence is 13 residues long. The V segment lost 0 bases and the J segment 7 bases; nucleotides outside the gene matches: 3. CDR1 and CDR2 from the germline V gene are SGHRS and YFSETQ. CDR3 residues: CASSLVDRSGYTF. The CDR3 DNA follows: TGCGCCAGCAGCTTGGTGGACAGGAGTGGCTACACCTTC.

The chain employs TRBV10-3 and TRBJ2-7; 7 nucleotides match TRBD1. This CDR3 is 14 amino acids long. CDR1 is ENHRY, CDR2 SYGVKD, per germline. The V and J ends lost 10 bases and 0 bases, in that order; junction bases with no gene match: 9. The CDR3 bases are TGTGCCACCACTCTGGACAGGAGCTCCTACGAGCAGTACTTC. Its translation: CATTLDRSSYEQYF.

CDR3 in DNA: TGTGCCAGCAGCTTAGGGGACAGGGGTCGGGAGCTGTTTTTT. Protein: CASSLGDRGRELFF. The chain combines TRBV7-9 with TRBJ2-2; 10 nucleotides agree with TRBD1. From germline, CDR1 is SEHNR and CDR2 FQNEAQ (reference sequence). The CDR3 runs to 14 residues. V lost 1 base, J lost 9 bases, and 2 bases stayed unmatched.

This rearrangement joins TRBV10-3 to TRBJ2-1; 9 nucleotides match TRBD1. J was trimmed by 5 bases and V by 2 bases; bases with no gene match: 7. From germline, CDR1 is ENHRY and CDR2 SYGVKD. The CDR3 has 16 amino acids. The CDR3: CAISERRDRANNEQFF. Here the CDR3 DNA reads TGTGCCATCAGTGAGCGCCGGGACAGGGCTAACAATGAGCAGTTCTTC.

This chain uses TRBV2 with TRBJ1-1; TRBD1 aligns across 8 bases. The CDR3 covers 17 residues. The germline CDR1 and CDR2 sequences are SNHLY and FYNNEI. The ends lost 7 bases at V and 0 bases at J; junction bases unmatched: 13. The CDR3 reads CASTEGRTGYMNTEAFF. As DNA, the CDR3 is TGTGCCAGCACCGAGGGACGGACAGGGTACATGAACACTGAAGCTTTCTTT.

The chain employs TRBV28 and TRBJ1-1; D unresolved. V lost 6 bases and J lost 1, with 18 bases in between. The CDR3 runs to 16 residues. Germline V gives CDR1 MDHEN, CDR2 SYDVKM. The CDR3 sequence: CASRSNRWLRNTEAFF. For the CDR3, the DNA is TGTGCCAGCAGGAGTAACCGATGGTTACGGAACACTGAAGCTTTCTTT.

This chain's CDR3 is CASSQERLLSGNTIYF. CDR3 coding DNA: TGTGCCAGCAGCCAAGAGAGACTGCTCTCTGGAAACACCATATATTTT. The chain links TRBV4-2 to TRBJ1-3, with unresolved D. The CDR3 sequence is 16 residues long. Between the trimmed V and J ends, which lost 0 bases and 0 bases, there was a span of 9 bases. Germline CDR1 LGHNA, CDR2 YNFKEQ.

The V gene is TRBV10-3, the J gene TRBJ2-4; possibly TRBD1 for D (5 bases). Trimming took 3 bases from V and 8 from J, leaving 17 bases between them. The germline V gene encodes CDR1 ENHRY and CDR2 SYGVKD. The CDR3 runs to 15 residues. The CDR3 DNA follows: TGTGCCATCAGTGACCCCAGGGCCCGTTTCGACATTCAGTACTTC. It specifies CAISDPRARFDIQYF.

This clone was counted once. The chain carries TRBV19 and TRBJ1-2, with 8 bases aligning to TRBD1. With V trimmed by 1 base and J by 8 bases, 15 bases remained unmatched. There are 17 residues in the CDR3. CDR1 LNHDA and CDR2 SQIVND come from the germline V gene (reference sequence). CDR3 bases: TGTGCCAGTAGTATAGGTCGCGGGCAGGGGGCAACGGACGGCTACACCTTC. The encoded protein is CASSIGRGQGATDGYTF.

The rearrangement uses TRBV9 and TRBJ2-1, with 8 bases fitting TRBD2. V was clipped by 4 bases and J by 5 bases; unmatched bases: 8. From germline, CDR1 is SGDLS and CDR2 YYNGEE. CDR3 size: 15 residues. DNA for the CDR3: TGTGCCAGCAGCTCTACGGGACTAGAGAACAATGAGCAGTTCTTC. Protein sequence: CASSSTGLENNEQFF.

V is TRBV7-9 and J is TRBJ2-1; D possibly corresponds to TRBD2 (6 bases). V lost 4 bases, J lost 0 bases, and 13 bases lay in between. The CDR3 covers 16 residues. Germline V CDR1 and CDR2: SEHNR, FQNEAQ (reference sequence). The CDR3 here is CASSSTDGSSYNEQFF. As DNA, the CDR3 is TGTGCCAGCAGCTCTACAGACGGGAGCTCCTACAATGAGCAGTTCTTC.

This chain links TRBV11-2 with TRBJ2-7; perhaps TRBD1 as D (6 bases). The CDR3 consists of 12 residues. V shed 1 base and J shed 6 bases, with 7 bases lying between them. CDR1 SGHAT and CDR2 FQNNGV come from the germline V gene. CDR3 sequence reads: CASSLGGGEQYF. In DNA, the CDR3 is TGTGCCAGCAGCTTAGGAGGGGGCGAGCAGTACTTC.

This chain links TRBV27 with TRBJ2-1; TRBD2 agrees at 9 bases. CDR1 and CDR2 from the germline V gene are MNHEY and SMNVEV (reference sequence). The V and J ends lost 9 bases and 6 bases, in that order; junction bases with no gene match: 15. The CDR3 runs 16 residues. CDR3 sequence reads: CASSHMPGLAPNEQFF. CDR3 coding DNA: TGTGCCAGTTCGCATATGCCGGGACTAGCTCCCAATGAGCAGTTCTTC.

The rearrangement joins TRBV29-1 to TRBJ2-3; D gene uncertain. Trimming left V 2 bases short and J 6 bases short, with 12 bases between. The CDR3 has 13 amino acids. Per germline, CDR1 SQVTM and CDR2 ANQGSEA. CDR3: CSVELPLSDTQYF. CDR3 coding DNA: TGCAGCGTTGAACTTCCCTTGTCGGATACGCAGTATTTT.

This chain uses TRBV4-2 with TRBJ2-1; D is unclear. Germline V gene lookup returns CDR1 LGHNA and CDR2 YNFKEQ. Trimming took off 0 bases at V and 0 bases at J, with 12 bases between the two ends. The CDR3 has 17 residues. The CDR3 DNA reads as TGTGCCAGCAGCCAAGATCCCGAGGCCAGCTCCTACAATGAGCAGTTCTTC. Amino acid sequence: CASSQDPEASSYNEQFF.